This T cell receptor (beta chain) was sequenced in a study of identical twins. General study findings and limits: Conclusions rested on cross-sectional statistics rather than following the same donors.

About this clonotype: Its specificity is unknown.

CDR3 length: 15 amino acids. The germline gives CDR1 MNHEY, CDR2 SVGAGI. Trimming removed 2 bases at V and 5 bases at J, with 15 bases between. Template switching introduced a universal primer site, and the cDNA bore unique molecular identifiers. TCRdb re-called the 5' RACE reads through MiXCR, storing one row per CDR3 protein. The sample carries roughly 470,000 distinct CDR3 sequences, roughly 13% recorded once. This same sample was also part of a study on yellow fever vaccine responses in identical twins.

The specimen was CD4+ T cells sorted from blood. The chain combines TRBV6-5 with TRBJ2-5; the D gene could be TRBD1 or TRBD2 (5 bases each). This receptor was taken from a woman younger than 35 in good health. The CDR3 nucleotides are TGTGCCAGCAGTTACACGGGGCTCCAAGCGGAGACCCAGTACTTC. This translates into CASSYTGLQAETQYF.